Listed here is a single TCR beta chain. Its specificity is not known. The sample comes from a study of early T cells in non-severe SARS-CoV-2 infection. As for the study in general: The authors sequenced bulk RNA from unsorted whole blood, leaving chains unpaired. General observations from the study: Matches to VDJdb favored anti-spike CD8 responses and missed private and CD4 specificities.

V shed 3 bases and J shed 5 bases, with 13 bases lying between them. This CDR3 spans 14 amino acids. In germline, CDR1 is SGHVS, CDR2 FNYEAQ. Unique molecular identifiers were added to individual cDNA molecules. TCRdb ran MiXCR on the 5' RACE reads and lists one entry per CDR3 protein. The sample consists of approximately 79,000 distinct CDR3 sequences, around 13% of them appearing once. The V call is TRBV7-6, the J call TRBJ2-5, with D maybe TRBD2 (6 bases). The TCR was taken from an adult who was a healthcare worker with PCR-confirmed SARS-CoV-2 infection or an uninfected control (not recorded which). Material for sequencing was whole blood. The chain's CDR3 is CASSLSTGGETQYF. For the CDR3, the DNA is TGTGCCAGCAGCTTGAGCACCGGAGGGGAGACCCAGTACTTC.